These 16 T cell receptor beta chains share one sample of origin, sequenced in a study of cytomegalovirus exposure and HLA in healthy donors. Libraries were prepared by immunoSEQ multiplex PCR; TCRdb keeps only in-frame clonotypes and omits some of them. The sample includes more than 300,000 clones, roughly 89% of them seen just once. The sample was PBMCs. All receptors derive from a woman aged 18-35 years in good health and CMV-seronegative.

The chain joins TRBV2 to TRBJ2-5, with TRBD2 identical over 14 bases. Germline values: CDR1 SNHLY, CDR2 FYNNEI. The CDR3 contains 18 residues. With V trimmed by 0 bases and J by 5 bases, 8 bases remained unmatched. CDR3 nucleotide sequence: TGTGCCAGCAGTGAAGCGCTGGGACTAGCGGGGGAGGTGGAGACCCAGTACTTC. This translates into CASSEALGLAGEVETQYF.

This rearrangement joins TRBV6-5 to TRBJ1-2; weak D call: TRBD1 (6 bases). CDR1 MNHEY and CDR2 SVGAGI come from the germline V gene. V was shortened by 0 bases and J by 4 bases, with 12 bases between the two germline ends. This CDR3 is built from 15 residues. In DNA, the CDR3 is TGTGCCAGCAGTTACTCCGAGGGGGAACTCTATGGCTACACCTTC. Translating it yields CASSYSEGELYGYTF.

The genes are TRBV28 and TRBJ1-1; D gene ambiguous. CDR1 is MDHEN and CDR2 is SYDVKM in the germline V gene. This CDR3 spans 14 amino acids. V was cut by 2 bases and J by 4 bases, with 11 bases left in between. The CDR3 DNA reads TGTGCCAGCAGTTTACTGGAGTTGAGCACTGAAGCTTTCTTT. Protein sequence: CASSLLELSTEAFF.

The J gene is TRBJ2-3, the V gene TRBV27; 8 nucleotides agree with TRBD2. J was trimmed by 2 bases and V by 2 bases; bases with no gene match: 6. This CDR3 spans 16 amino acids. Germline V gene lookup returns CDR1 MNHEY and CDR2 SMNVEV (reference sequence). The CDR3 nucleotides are TGTGCCAGCAGTTTAATAGCGGGACCCTTCACAGATACGCAGTATTTT. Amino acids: CASSLIAGPFTDTQYF.

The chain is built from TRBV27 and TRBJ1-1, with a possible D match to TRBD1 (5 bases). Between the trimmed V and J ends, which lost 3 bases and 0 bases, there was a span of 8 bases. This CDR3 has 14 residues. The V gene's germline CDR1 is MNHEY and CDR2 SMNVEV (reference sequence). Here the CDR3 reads CASSFQGMNTEAFF. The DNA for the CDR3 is TGTGCCAGCAGTTTTCAGGGAATGAACACTGAAGCTTTCTTT.

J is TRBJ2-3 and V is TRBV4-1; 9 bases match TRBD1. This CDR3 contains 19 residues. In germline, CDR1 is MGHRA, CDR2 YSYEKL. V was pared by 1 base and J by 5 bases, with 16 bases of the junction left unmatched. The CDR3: CASSQVRQGVSTHGDTQYF. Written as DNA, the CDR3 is TGCGCCAGCAGCCAAGTAAGACAGGGGGTCTCCACACACGGAGATACGCAGTATTTT.

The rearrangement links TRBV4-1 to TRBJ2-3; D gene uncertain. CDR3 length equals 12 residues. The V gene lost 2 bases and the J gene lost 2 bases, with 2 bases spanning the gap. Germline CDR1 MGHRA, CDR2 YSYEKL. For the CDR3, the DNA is TGCGCCAGCAGCCAACACACAGATACGCAGTATTTT. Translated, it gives CASSQHTDTQYF.

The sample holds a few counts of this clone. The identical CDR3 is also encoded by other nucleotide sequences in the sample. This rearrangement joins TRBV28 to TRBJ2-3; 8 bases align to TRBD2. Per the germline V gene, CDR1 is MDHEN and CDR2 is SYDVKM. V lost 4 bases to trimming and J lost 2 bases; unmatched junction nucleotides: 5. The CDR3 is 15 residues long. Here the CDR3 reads CASSSQRGLTDTQYF. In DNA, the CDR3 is TGTGCCAGCAGTTCTCAGCGGGGGCTCACAGATACGCAGTATTTT. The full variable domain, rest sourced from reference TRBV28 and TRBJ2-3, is DVKVTQSSRYLVKRTGEKVFLECVQDMDHENMFWYRQDPGLGLRLIYFSYDVKMKEKGDIPEGYSVSREKKERFSLILESASTNQTSMYLCASSSQRGLTDTQYFGPGTRLTVL.

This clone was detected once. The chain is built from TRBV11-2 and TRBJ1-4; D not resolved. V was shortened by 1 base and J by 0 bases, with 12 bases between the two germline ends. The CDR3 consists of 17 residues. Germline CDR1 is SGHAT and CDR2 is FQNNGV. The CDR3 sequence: CASSLGRGDPTNEKLFF. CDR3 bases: TGTGCCAGCAGCTTAGGACGCGGGGATCCAACTAATGAAAAACTGTTTTTT.

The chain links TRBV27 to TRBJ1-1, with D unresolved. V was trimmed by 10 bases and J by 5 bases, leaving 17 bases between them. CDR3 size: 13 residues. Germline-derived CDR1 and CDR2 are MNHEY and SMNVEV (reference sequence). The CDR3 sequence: CATRGRSWTEAFF. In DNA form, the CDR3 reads TGTGCCACCCGTGGAAGGAGTTGGACTGAAGCTTTCTTT.

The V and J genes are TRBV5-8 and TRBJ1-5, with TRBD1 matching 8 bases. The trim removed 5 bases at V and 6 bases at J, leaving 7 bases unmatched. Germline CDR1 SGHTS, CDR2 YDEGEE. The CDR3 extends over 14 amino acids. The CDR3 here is CASRTGQGGQPQHF. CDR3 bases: TGTGCCAGCAGGACCGGACAGGGAGGTCAGCCCCAGCATTTT.

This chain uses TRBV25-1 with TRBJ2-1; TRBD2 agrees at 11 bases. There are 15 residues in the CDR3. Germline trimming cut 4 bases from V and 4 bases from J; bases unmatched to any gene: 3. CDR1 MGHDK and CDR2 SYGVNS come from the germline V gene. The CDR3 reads CASSVASGRYNEQFF. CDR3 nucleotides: TGTGCCAGCAGTGTGGCTAGCGGGAGGTACAATGAGCAGTTCTTC.

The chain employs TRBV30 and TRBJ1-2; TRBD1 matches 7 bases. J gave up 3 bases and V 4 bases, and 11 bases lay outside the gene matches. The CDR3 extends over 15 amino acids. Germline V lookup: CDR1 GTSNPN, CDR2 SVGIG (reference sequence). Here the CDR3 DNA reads TGTGCCTGGAAAGCCCATCCCGGGACAGACTATGGCTACACCTTC. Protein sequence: CAWKAHPGTDYGYTF.

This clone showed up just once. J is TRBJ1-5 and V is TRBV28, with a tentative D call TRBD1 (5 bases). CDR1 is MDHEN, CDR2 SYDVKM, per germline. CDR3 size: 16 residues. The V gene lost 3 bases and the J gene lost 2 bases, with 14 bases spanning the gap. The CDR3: CASSFSSTGRNQPQHF. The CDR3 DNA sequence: TGTGCCAGCAGTTTTTCTTCAACAGGACGCAATCAGCCCCAGCATTTT.

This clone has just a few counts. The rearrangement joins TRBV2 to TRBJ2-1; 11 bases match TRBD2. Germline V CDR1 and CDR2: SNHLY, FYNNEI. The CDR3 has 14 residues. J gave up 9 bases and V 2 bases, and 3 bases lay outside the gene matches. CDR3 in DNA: TGTGCCAGCAGTGAACTACTAGCGGGAGCTGAGCAGTTCTTC. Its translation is CASSELLAGAEQFF. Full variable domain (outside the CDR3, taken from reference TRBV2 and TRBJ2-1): EPEVTQTPSHQVTQMGQEVILRCVPISNHLYFYWYRQILGQKVEFLVSFYNNEISEKSEIFDDQFSVERPDGSNFTLKIRSTKLEDSAMYFCASSELLAGAEQFFGPGTRLTVL.

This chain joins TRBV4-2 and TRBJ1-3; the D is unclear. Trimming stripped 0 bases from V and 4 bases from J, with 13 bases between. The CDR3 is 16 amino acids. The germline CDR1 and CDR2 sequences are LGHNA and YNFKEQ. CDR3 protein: CASSQEQDLSGNTIYF. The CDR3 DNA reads TGTGCCAGCAGCCAAGAGCAGGATCTCTCGGGAAACACCATATATTTT.